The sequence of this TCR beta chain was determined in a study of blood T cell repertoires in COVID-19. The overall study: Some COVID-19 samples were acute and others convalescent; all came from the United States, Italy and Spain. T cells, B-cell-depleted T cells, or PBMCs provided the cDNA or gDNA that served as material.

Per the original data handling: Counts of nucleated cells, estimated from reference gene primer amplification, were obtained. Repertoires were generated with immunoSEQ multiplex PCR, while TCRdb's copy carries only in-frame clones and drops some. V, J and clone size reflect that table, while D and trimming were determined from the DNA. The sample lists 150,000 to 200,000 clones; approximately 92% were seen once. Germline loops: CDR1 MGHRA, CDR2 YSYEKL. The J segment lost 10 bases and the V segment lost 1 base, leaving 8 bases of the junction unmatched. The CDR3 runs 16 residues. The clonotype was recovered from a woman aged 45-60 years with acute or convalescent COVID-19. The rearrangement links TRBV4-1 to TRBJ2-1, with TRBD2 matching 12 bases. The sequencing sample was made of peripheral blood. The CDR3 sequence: CASSQGLAGAPREQFF. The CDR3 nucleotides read TGCGCCAGCAGCCAAGGACTAGCGGGAGCCCCCCGGGAGCAGTTCTTC.